These 13 T cell receptor beta chains came from one sample sequenced in a study of blood T cell repertoires in COVID-19. TCRdb's table, derived via immunoSEQ multiplex PCR, lists solely in-frame clones and lacks some. Of over 120,000 clones listed, about 79% are singletons. The material sequenced was peripheral blood. The receptors originated from a woman of 80 years or more with acute or convalescent COVID-19.

This chain links TRBV21-1 with TRBJ1-5. TRBV21-1 counts as a pseudogene. There are 18 residues in the CDR3. The CDR3 protein is CASSKARFRGFGDQPQHF. The DNA of the CDR3 is TGTGCCAGCAGCAAAGCCCGGTTTCGGGGGTTCGGGGATCAGCCCCAGCATTTT.

V is TRBV14 and J is TRBJ1-1; a weak D match, TRBD1 (5 bases). Germline CDR1 reads SGHDN; CDR2 reads FVKESK. V was trimmed by 4 bases and J by 8 bases, leaving 14 bases between them. This CDR3 spans 13 amino acids. The CDR3 protein is CASSPRMGGEAFF. CDR3 in DNA: TGTGCCAGCAGCCCCCGGATGGGGGGGGAAGCTTTCTTT.

The J gene is TRBJ1-2, the V gene TRBV6-5; TRBD1 agrees at 7 bases. The V and J ends lost 10 bases and 2 bases, in that order; junction bases with no gene match: 4. Per the germline V gene, CDR1 is MNHEY and CDR2 is SVGAGI. CDR3 size: 12 residues. CDR3 sequence reads: CATDRENYGYTF. CDR3 bases: TGTGCCACCGACAGGGAGAACTATGGCTACACCTTC.

This chain joins TRBV7-9 and TRBJ1-4; D is undetermined. Germline loops: CDR1 SEHNR, CDR2 FQNEAQ (reference sequence). V was cut by 6 bases and J by 0 bases, with 8 bases left in between. The CDR3 length is 14 residues. CDR3 in amino acids: CASRPGSTNEKLFF. The CDR3 DNA reads TGTGCCAGCAGGCCCGGTTCAACTAATGAAAAACTGTTTTTT.

The CDR3 sequence: CASSYREHHNSPLHF. The CDR3 DNA follows: TGTGCCAGCAGTTACAGGGAGCATCATAATTCACCCCTCCACTTT. The V and J genes are TRBV6-6 and TRBJ1-6; D not certain. Germline lookup yields CDR1 MNHNY and CDR2 SVGAGI (reference sequence). V gave up 2 bases and J gave up 5 bases, with 10 bases separating them. CDR3 size: 15 residues.

The chain employs TRBV2 and TRBJ1-5, with TRBD1 matching 11 bases. The CDR3 has 16 amino acids. The V gene's germline CDR1 is SNHLY and CDR2 FYNNEI. V lost 7 bases and J lost 1; bases outside the gene matches: 6. CDR3 in DNA: TGTGCCAGCACCGGACAGGGGGCGAGGAGCAATCAGCCCCAGCATTTT. Protein product: CASTGQGARSNQPQHF.

The J gene is TRBJ1-5, the V gene TRBV5-1, with a weak D call TRBD1 (6 bases). From germline, CDR1 is SGHRS and CDR2 YFSETQ. Trimming shortened V by 0 bases and J by 2 bases, and 6 bases separated the two germline ends. This CDR3 comprises 14 residues. In DNA form, the CDR3 reads TGCGCCAGCAGCTTGGACAGGGGCAATCAGCCCCAGCATTTT. Translated, it gives CASSLDRGNQPQHF.

The V gene is TRBV16, the J gene TRBJ1-6, with D tentatively TRBD1 (6 bases). CDR3 length equals 15 residues. Germline CDR1 KGHSY, CDR2 FQNENV. V shed 2 bases and J shed 7 bases, with 12 bases lying between them. This CDR3 is CASSQRQTGNSPLHF. DNA for the CDR3: TGTGCCAGCAGCCAAAGGCAGACAGGAAATTCACCCCTCCACTTT.

This chain uses TRBV7-3 with TRBJ2-2, with 14 bases identical to TRBD2. The CDR3 covers 16 residues. Trimming removed 5 bases from V and 6 bases from J; junction bases left unmatched: 5. CDR1 and CDR2 from the germline V gene are SGHTA and FQGTGA. CDR3 in amino acids: CASSPRTSGGPGELFF. CDR3 coding DNA: TGTGCCAGCAGCCCGAGGACTAGCGGGGGGCCCGGGGAGCTGTTTTTT.

The chain combines TRBV9 with TRBJ1-2; TRBD1 might be the D (6 bases). CDR3 length equals 18 residues. Trimming took off 3 bases at V and 0 bases at J, with 21 bases between the two ends. The V gene's germline CDR1 is SGDLS and CDR2 YYNGEE. The DNA of the CDR3 is TGTGCCAGCAGCGCGAGCCCCCCGGGGACACCTTCTAACTATGGCTACACCTTC. Residues: CASSASPPGTPSNYGYTF.

V gene TRBV18 combines with J gene TRBJ2-7, with D tentatively TRBD1 (6 bases). Per germline, CDR1 KGHSH and CDR2 LQKENI. V gave up 0 bases and J gave up 3 bases, with 12 bases separating them. The CDR3 is made up of 15 amino acids. CDR3 amino acids: CASSPPSGDIYEQYF. DNA of the CDR3: TGTGCCAGCTCACCACCGTCAGGGGACATCTACGAGCAGTACTTC.

The chain combines TRBV7-9 with TRBJ1-2; the match to TRBD1 covers 8 bases. The CDR3 runs 14 residues. Germline V gene data show CDR1 as SEHNR and CDR2 as FQNEAQ (reference sequence). Germline trimming cut 1 base from V and 6 bases from J; bases unmatched to any gene: 4. CDR3 sequence: CASSLGTGLDGYTF. The DNA for the CDR3 is TGTGCCAGCAGCTTAGGGACAGGGCTTGATGGCTACACCTTC.

This clone was detected only once. The chain couples TRBV30 to TRBJ1-3; D remains ambiguous. V was cut by 1 base and J by 2 bases, with 15 bases left in between. This CDR3 is 16 amino acids long. Germline assignment: CDR1 GTSNPN and CDR2 SVGIG (reference sequence). For the CDR3, the DNA is TGTGCCTGGAGTGGTCGTGGAGTCGGTACTGGAAACACCATATATTTT. Its protein product is CAWSGRGVGTGNTIYF.